This T cell receptor beta chain was sequenced for a study of memory CD4+ T cells and cytomegalovirus serostatus. TCRdb keeps only in-frame clones here, not all; method: immunoSEQ multiplex PCR. The sample lists about 82,000 clones; around 80% were seen once. Per germline, CDR1 MDHEN and CDR2 SYDVKM. The length of the CDR3 is 15 residues. V was pared by 5 bases and J by 5 bases, with 5 bases of the junction left unmatched. Single viable CD3+CD4+CD8-CD45RO+ cells were sorted as the memory CD4+ T cells. Sequencing used memory CD4+ T cells from blood. The origin of this receptor is an adult in good health and CMV-seronegative. The chain links TRBV28 to TRBJ2-1, with 11 bases that match TRBD2. The CDR3 is CASSVTSGGNNEQFF. CDR3 in DNA: TGTGCCAGCAGTGTAACTAGCGGGGGAAACAATGAGCAGTTCTTC.